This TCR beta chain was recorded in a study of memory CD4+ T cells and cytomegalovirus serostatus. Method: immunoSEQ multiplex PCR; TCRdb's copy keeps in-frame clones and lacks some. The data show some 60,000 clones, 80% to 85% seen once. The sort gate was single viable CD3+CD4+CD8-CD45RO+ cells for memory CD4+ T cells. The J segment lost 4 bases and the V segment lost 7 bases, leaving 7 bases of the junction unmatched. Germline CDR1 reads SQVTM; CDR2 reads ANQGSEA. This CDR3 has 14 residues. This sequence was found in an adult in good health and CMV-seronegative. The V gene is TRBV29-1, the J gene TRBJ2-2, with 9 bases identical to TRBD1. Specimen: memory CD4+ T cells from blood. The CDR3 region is CSARDRGSTGELFF. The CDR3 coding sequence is TGCAGCGCCAGAGACAGGGGGAGCACCGGGGAGCTGTTTTTT.